This T cell receptor beta chain stems from a study of blood T cell repertoires in COVID-19. Overall study: The United States, Italy and Spain supplied acute and convalescent COVID-19 samples. Sources were T cells, B-cell-depleted T cells, or PBMCs; the material itself was cDNA or gDNA.

Per the original data handling: Nucleated cell number was recorded as an estimate derived from reference gene primer amplification. The table came from immunoSEQ multiplex PCR; TCRdb's copy has only in-frame clones and leaves some out. V and J calls and clone size are copied from that table; D and trimming were computed from the DNA. The sample lists fewer than 200,000 clones, 65% to 85% occurring once. This CDR3 is 14 amino acids long. CDR1 and CDR2 from the germline V gene are KGHSH and LQKENI. Trimming cost V 3 bases and J 2 bases, with 10 bases left between them. This sequence originates from a woman aged 80 or over with acute or convalescent COVID-19. The sequenced material came from peripheral blood. This chain uses TRBV18 with TRBJ1-2; D is uncertain. The CDR3 coding sequence is TGTGCCAGCTCACCTGGCAGTCAAAACTATGGCTACACCTTC. Translated, it gives CASSPGSQNYGYTF.